The 25 T cell receptor beta chains below were found in one sample sequenced in a study of metastatic and nonmetastatic thyroid tumors. TCRdb re-analyzed the PCR reads using MiXCR. This table has around 15,000 clones, around a third appearing once. The entire patient cohort was treatment-naive prior to thyroid surgery. Sequenced sample: tumor tissue. These receptors were obtained from a male donor with papillary thyroid cancer or a benign thyroid nodule (not recorded which). Some clones in this sample may be carry-over from other donors' samples.

In its sample, this clone is medium-sized. This rearrangement joins TRBV20-1 to TRBJ1-1; D possibly corresponds to TRBD1 (6 bases). There are 12 residues in the CDR3. The V gene's germline CDR1 is DFQATT and CDR2 SNEGSKA (reference sequence). The CDR3 sequence: CRGAILNTEAFF. The CDR3 DNA follows: TGCAGGGGGGCGATATTGAACACTGAAGCTTTCTTT.

This clone is judged medium-sized (0.01 to 0.1%). The rearrangement joins TRBV11-3 to TRBJ2-7; TRBD2 is a possible D gene (5 bases). The CDR3 is made up of 14 amino acids. The germline gives CDR1 SGHNT, CDR2 YENEEA. V lost 5 bases to trimming and J lost 1 base, with 12 bases between them. The CDR3 coding sequence is TGTGCCAGCAGCGGAGGTAGAAAGTCCTACGAGCAGTACTTC. It encodes CASSGGRKSYEQYF.

The J gene is TRBJ2-7, the V gene TRBV5-1; 7 bases line up with TRBD1. Germline V gives CDR1 SGHRS, CDR2 YFSETQ. The CDR3 runs 15 residues. After removal of 4 bases from V and 2 bases from J, the junction contained 9 bases not matched to a gene. The CDR3 here is CASSLDRAPPYEQYF. CDR3 coding DNA: TGCGCCAGCAGCCTCGACAGGGCTCCCCCCTACGAGCAGTACTTC.

The gene calls are TRBV20-1 and TRBJ2-1; 12 nucleotides align to TRBD2. This CDR3 has 15 amino acids. The V gene end was trimmed by 6 bases and the J gene end by 3 bases; junction bases not matched to a gene: 6. Germline-derived CDR1 and CDR2 are DFQATT and SNEGSKA (reference sequence). CDR3 sequence (DNA): TGCAGTGCCGAGGGGGGACTAGCGGGCTACAATGAGCAGTTCTTC. Its translation: CSAEGGLAGYNEQFF.

In its sample, this clone ranks as medium-sized. The same CDR3 is also encoded by other DNA sequences in this sample. The chain uses TRBV19 and TRBJ2-7, with no clear D. V was clipped by 1 base and J by 2 bases, with 9 bases between them. This CDR3 has 14 residues. CDR1 and CDR2 from the germline V gene are LNHDA and SQIVND (reference sequence). The CDR3 DNA follows: TGTGCCAGTAGTATAGTCGGCGCGGCCTACGAGCAGTACTTC. This gives the protein CASSIVGAAYEQYF.

This clone was found a few times. One end of the junction does not line up with germline, which may come from a read error. The chain recombines TRBV6-1 with TRBJ2-7, with no clear D. Germline V CDR1 and CDR2: MNHNS, SASEGT. This CDR3 is 14 amino acids long. DNA of the CDR3: TGTGCCAGCAGTGAGAGGTCCATATCCTACGAGCATTACTTC. As protein: CASSERSISYEHYF.

The chain recombines TRBV6-1 with TRBJ2-7; D is uncertain. CDR3 size: 11 residues. The V gene's germline CDR1 is MNHNS and CDR2 SASEGT. V lost 6 bases and J 9 bases, leaving 12 bases between the germline ends. Written as DNA, the CDR3 is TGTGCCAGCAGCGCCCAACTGGTGCAGTACTTC. Translation gives CASSAQLVQYF.

In this sample, this clone turned up many times. Other DNA variants within this sample encode the same CDR3. The chain employs TRBV19 and TRBJ2-3, with TRBD2 matching over 10 bases. V lost 1 base and J lost 6; bases outside the gene matches: 4. The germline CDR1 and CDR2 sequences are LNHDA and SQIVND (reference sequence). The length of the CDR3 is 15 residues. The CDR3 protein is CASSIGSSGGDTQYF. CDR3 DNA sequence: TGTGCCAGTAGTATAGGATCTAGCGGGGGTGATACGCAGTATTTT.

The V call is TRBV7-8, the J call TRBJ2-7; weak D call: TRBD2 (6 bases). CDR3 length: 17 residues. The germline V and J ends were trimmed by 0 bases and 3 bases, with 18 bases remaining between them. CDR1 and CDR2 from the germline V gene are SGHVS and FQNEAQ. CDR3 in amino acids: CASSLARARGGHYEQYF. The CDR3 nucleotides are TGTGCCAGCAGCTTAGCGAGGGCAAGGGGAGGTCACTACGAGCAGTACTTC.

Written as DNA, the CDR3 is TGTGCCAGCAGTTCCCCGAGGGAGACCCAGTACTTC. This translates into CASSSPRETQYF. The chain joins TRBV6-2 or TRBV6-3 to TRBJ2-5; D is undetermined. CDR1 and CDR2 from the germline V gene are MNHEY and SVGEGT. The CDR3 consists of 12 residues. V dropped 4 bases and J dropped 5 bases, with 8 bases sitting between them.

The table lists this clone with a count of one. At one of its ends the junction is not consistent with the germline gene, which may arise from a read error. The CDR3 spells CSGGGWYRGNEEFF. CDR3 coding DNA: TGCAGCGGCGGGGGGTGGTATCGGGGCAATGAGGAGTTCTTC. This rearrangement joins TRBV29-1 to TRBJ2-1, with TRBD2 matching 8 bases. This CDR3 has 14 amino acids. Germline V gives CDR1 SQVTM, CDR2 ANQGSEA.

About this clone itself: A read error is likely, as this CDR3 ends without the conserved phenylalanine or tryptophan. It is unclear where the CDR3 begins or ends on the DNA, so no DNA is shown, and the CDR3 is as TCRdb lists it. The rearrangement uses TRBV20-1 and TRBJ1-2; the D call TRBD1 from the table was never checked on the DNA. From germline, CDR1 is DFQATT and CDR2 SNEGSKA (reference sequence). A total of 14 residues make up the CDR3, ends included. This CDR3 reads CSAIEGTGGRWLHL.

This chain uses TRBV5-1 with TRBJ1-1, with D perhaps matching TRBD1 (5 bases). The germline V gene encodes CDR1 SGHRS and CDR2 YFSETQ. This CDR3 spans 16 amino acids. The V end lost 0 bases, the J end lost 0 bases, and 12 bases lay between the germline ends. The CDR3 bases are TGCGCCAGCAGCTTGGAATCGGACACGCTGAACACTGAAGCTTTCTTT. Translated, it gives CASSLESDTLNTEAFF.

Details on this clone: The junction does not match germline at one end; this may be a read error. V is TRBV20-1 and J is TRBJ2-7; D possibly uses TRBD1 or TRBD2 (5 bases each). The CDR3 loop spans 15 amino acids. Germline-derived CDR1 and CDR2 are DFQATT and SNEGSKA (reference sequence). Written as DNA, the CDR3 is TGCAGTGCTAGAGATCCTGGGGGAAATAACCACGAGCTGTACTTC. This gives the protein CSARDPGGNNHELYF.

On this clone itself: Since a much larger clone is just one base distant, this may be a read error. The same CDR3 is also encoded by other DNA sequences in this sample. The rearrangement links TRBV5-1 to TRBJ2-1; 12 bases match TRBD2. The CDR3 extends over 15 amino acids. CDR1 and CDR2 (germline): SGHRS, YFSETQ. Germline trimming cut 4 bases from V and 9 bases from J; bases unmatched to any gene: 8. CDR3 loop: CASSVTSGGAFEQFF. CDR3 nucleotides: TGCGCCAGCAGCGTGACTAGCGGGGGTGCCTTTGAGCAGTTCTTC.

This sequence joins TRBV5-1 and TRBJ1-6; D is uncertain. The germline V gene encodes CDR1 SGHRS and CDR2 YFSETQ. The V gene lost 2 bases and the J gene lost 3 bases, with 6 bases spanning the gap. This CDR3 contains 14 residues. The CDR3 DNA reads as TGCGCCAGCAGCTTTTCGGTCTATAATTCACCCCTCCACTTT. Protein sequence: CASSFSVYNSPLHF.

In this sample, this clone is medium-sized. The rearrangement uses TRBV20-1 and TRBJ2-1; 14 nucleotides agree with TRBD2. Germline V gene sequence: CDR1 DFQATT, CDR2 SNEGSKA (reference sequence). V shed 6 bases and J 3 bases; nucleotides not matched to a gene: 10. The CDR3 totals 17 residues. The CDR3 loop is CSAITGLAGGGYNEQFF. CDR3 sequence (DNA): TGCAGTGCCATCACTGGACTAGCGGGGGGAGGCTACAATGAGCAGTTCTTC.

V and J are TRBV6-8 and TRBJ2-1; tentatively, D is TRBD2 (6 bases). With 6 bases removed from V and 9 bases from J, the gap between germline ends came to 9 bases. This CDR3 is 11 amino acids long. Germline V gene lookup returns CDR1 MNHGY and CDR2 SAAAGT. CDR3 bases: TGTGCCAGCAGGTTCGGGGGTGAGCAGTTCTTC. Protein product: CASRFGGEQFF.

The V and J genes are TRBV5-1 and TRBJ2-3, with 7 bases that match TRBD2. Germline CDR1 and CDR2: SGHRS and YFSETQ. J gave up 4 bases and V 4 bases, and 12 bases lay outside the gene matches. The CDR3 is 16 amino acids. The CDR3 bases are TGCGCCAGCAGCACTAGGTTGGGGGGGGAAGCAGATACGCAGTATTTT. Translated, it gives CASSTRLGGEADTQYF.

Relative to its sample, this clone is medium-sized. V is TRBV19 and J is TRBJ1-2; D remains ambiguous. The ends were cut back, 4 bases at V and 2 bases at J, with 11 bases in the middle. Germline lookup yields CDR1 LNHDA and CDR2 SQIVND (reference sequence). The CDR3 is 14 amino acids. CDR3 loop: CASSTEGVNYGYTF. The CDR3 bases are TGTGCCAGTAGTACTGAAGGAGTGAACTATGGCTACACCTTC.

This clone was observed a handful of times. Just one base apart from a much larger clone, this may be a read error. V and J are TRBV27 and TRBJ2-1, with 9 bases identical to TRBD2. CDR3 length: 14 amino acids. Germline V lookup: CDR1 MNHEY, CDR2 SMNVEV (reference sequence). Here the CDR3 DNA reads TGTGCCAGCAGTTCGGCTAGCGGGGTAGGTGAGCAGTCCTTC. Residues: CASSSASGVGEQSF.

For this clone: The conserved phenylalanine or tryptophan normally closing the CDR3 is absent here, so this likely arose from a read error. Because the CDR3's place on the DNA is in doubt, the DNA is left out and the CDR3 is given as listed by TCRdb. The genes are TRBV7-2 and TRBJ2-2; no check of the table's D call, TRBD2, against the DNA was made. Termini included, the CDR3 measures 9 amino acids. The germline CDR1 and CDR2 sequences are SGHTA and FQGNSA. The CDR3 spells CASSPSGLA.

By frequency in the sample, this clone is large. Here the CDR3 reads CASSTRDRESNEAFF. CDR3 in DNA: TGTGCCAGCAGTACGCGGGACAGGGAGTCTAATGAAGCTTTCTTT. The chain couples TRBV12-3 or TRBV12-4 to TRBJ1-1; 9 bases are shared with TRBD1. The V gene end was trimmed by 5 bases and the J gene end by 7 bases; junction bases not matched to a gene: 11. The CDR3 runs 15 residues.

By share, this clone ranks as medium-sized. In DNA, the CDR3 is TGCGCCAGCAGCCCAACGACAGGGGTGATTTCCGGGGAGCTGTTTTTT. Amino acids: CASSPTTGVISGELFF. The chain carries TRBV5-1 and TRBJ2-2; 8 bases line up with TRBD1. Germline lookup yields CDR1 SGHRS and CDR2 YFSETQ. Unmatched junction bases numbered 11, after V lost 4 bases and J lost 6 bases. CDR3 size: 16 residues.

This clone has at least ten counts. This sequence joins TRBV19 and TRBJ1-1; tentatively, D is TRBD1 (5 bases). V lost 8 bases, J lost 5 bases, and 18 bases lay in between. The germline V gene has CDR1 LNHDA and CDR2 SQIVND (reference sequence). This CDR3 is 14 amino acids long. The CDR3 DNA is TGTGCCAGTCTTGTGGTCGGGGCGCGGACTGAAGCTTTCTTT. It translates to CASLVVGARTEAFF.